Each of the 25 T cell receptor beta chains below was sequenced from the same sample in a study of cytomegalovirus exposure and HLA in healthy donors. PCR was performed using 60 Vbeta and 13 Jbeta primers. Measured with immunoSEQ multiplex PCR; TCRdb has only the in-frame clones, and not every one. The repertoire consists of approximately 170,000 clones, with around three quarters occurring once and the leading ten covering more than 0.8%. The sample comprised PBMCs. Receptors were obtained from a woman between 40 and 55 years old in good health and CMV-seronegative.

The J gene is TRBJ1-4, the V gene TRBV7-9; no clear D. The CDR3 covers 14 residues. Germline CDR1 SEHNR, CDR2 FQNEAQ (reference sequence). V lost 5 bases to trimming and J lost 8 bases, with 15 bases between them. The CDR3 DNA is TGTGCCAGCAGCCCACTTTTGGGCAACGAAAAACTGTTTTTT. Protein product: CASSPLLGNEKLFF.

The J gene is TRBJ2-2, the V gene TRBV19; a weak D match, TRBD2 (6 bases). Per germline, CDR1 LNHDA and CDR2 SQIVND (reference sequence). V lost 6 bases and J lost 0, with 14 bases in between. This CDR3 region has 16 residues. CDR3 region: CASSIRLVANTGELFF. As DNA, the CDR3 is TGTGCCAGTAGCATAAGACTAGTCGCGAACACCGGGGAGCTGTTTTTT.

The V and J genes are TRBV19 and TRBJ2-7; D may be TRBD1 (6 bases). Germline V gene data show CDR1 as LNHDA and CDR2 as SQIVND (reference sequence). The V end was cut by 7 bases, the J end by 0 bases, with 10 bases between. This CDR3 has 13 amino acids. The chain's CDR3 is CASNARGSYEQYF. The DNA of the CDR3 is TGTGCCAGTAACGCCAGGGGCTCCTACGAGCAGTACTTC.

The chain joins TRBV28 to TRBJ1-2; TRBD1 matches 8 bases. The CDR3 is 14 amino acids. Germline loops: CDR1 MDHEN, CDR2 SYDVKM. The V gene end was trimmed by 5 bases and the J gene end by 8 bases; junction bases not matched to a gene: 10. The CDR3 DNA is TGTGCCAGCAGTCCGGGACAGGCCCTTATAGGCTACACCTTC. Protein product: CASSPGQALIGYTF.

The chain combines TRBV25-1 with TRBJ2-7; the D gene is possibly TRBD1 (5 bases). The CDR3 runs 14 residues. V lost 7 bases and J 4 bases, leaving 17 bases between the germline ends. Germline CDR1 is MGHDK and CDR2 is SYGVNS. DNA of the CDR3: TGTGCCAGCACCAGGCAGGGCCTAGGGTACGAGCAGTACTTC. Amino acids: CASTRQGLGYEQYF.

This chain joins TRBV2 and TRBJ2-2; 9 bases are shared with TRBD2. Germline assignment: CDR1 SNHLY and CDR2 FYNNEI. V dropped 5 bases and J dropped 1; count of bases not matched to a gene: 2. The CDR3 covers 15 residues. CDR3 coding DNA: TGTGCCAGCAGTACTAGCGGGTTGAACACCGGGGAGCTGTTTTTT. It is translated as CASSTSGLNTGELFF.

The chain has TRBV9 and TRBJ2-1; the match to TRBD2 covers 8 bases. J gave up 10 bases and V 3 bases, and 9 bases lay outside the gene matches. The V gene's germline CDR1 is SGDLS and CDR2 YYNGEE. The CDR3 is made up of 14 amino acids. The CDR3 protein is CASSARISGEEQFF. The DNA of the CDR3 is TGTGCCAGCAGCGCCCGGATTAGCGGGGAGGAGCAGTTCTTC.

The chain carries TRBV27 and TRBJ2-1; 8 nucleotides align to TRBD2. V was clipped by 7 bases and J by 6 bases; unmatched bases: 11. Germline assignment: CDR1 MNHEY and CDR2 SMNVEV (reference sequence). The length of the CDR3 is 15 residues. CDR3 sequence reads: CASIKGGTSSNEQFF. The CDR3 nucleotides read TGTGCCAGCATTAAGGGAGGGACTAGTTCCAATGAGCAGTTCTTC.

The chain couples TRBV6-1 to TRBJ2-2, with TRBD2 as a possible D gene (6 bases). V was pared by 6 bases and J by 13 bases, with 18 bases between. The CDR3 is made up of 13 amino acids. Germline V lookup: CDR1 MNHNS, CDR2 SASEGT. The CDR3 DNA reads as TGTGCCAGCAGCTCTATGGGGGGAAGTCGGCTGTTTTTT. Residues: CASSSMGGSRLFF.

This chain links TRBV11-3 with TRBJ2-1; D unresolved. Trimming shortened V by 4 bases and J by 0 bases, and 7 bases separated the two germline ends. The germline CDR1 and CDR2 sequences are SGHNT and YENEEA. The length of the CDR3 is 14 residues. The CDR3 DNA sequence: TGTGCCAGCAGCTCCCTAGTCTCCTACAATGAGCAGTTCTTC. Amino acids: CASSSLVSYNEQFF.

The sample holds a few counts of this clone. The chain combines TRBV5-6 with TRBJ1-2; D might be TRBD1 (5 bases). Germline CDR1 reads SGHDT; CDR2 reads YYEEEE. V gave up 5 bases and J gave up 2 bases, with 13 bases separating them. The CDR3 contains 14 residues. Written as DNA, the CDR3 is TGTGCCAGCAGTCAACTGGGACTGAACTATGGCTACACCTTC. Translating it yields CASSQLGLNYGYTF. Supplemented by reference TRBV5-6 and TRBJ1-2, the full variable domain reads DAGVTQSPTHLIKTRGQQVTLRCSPKSGHDTVSWYQQALGQGPQFIFQYYEEEERQRGNFPDRFSGHQFPNYSSELNVNALLLGDSALYLCASSQLGLNYGYTFGSGTRLTVV.

The chain couples TRBV5-6 to TRBJ2-3; possibly TRBD2 for D (5 bases). CDR1 and CDR2 from the germline V gene are SGHDT and YYEEEE. The CDR3 is made up of 15 amino acids. V lost 6 bases, J lost 1 base, and 15 bases lay in between. The CDR3 region is CASTVPAGGTDTQYF. For the CDR3, the DNA is TGTGCCAGCACAGTTCCGGCGGGCGGCACAGATACGCAGTATTTT. Complete variable domain (other parts from reference TRBV5-6 and TRBJ2-3): DAGVTQSPTHLIKTRGQQVTLRCSPKSGHDTVSWYQQALGQGPQFIFQYYEEEERQRGNFPDRFSGHQFPNYSSELNVNALLLGDSALYLCASTVPAGGTDTQYFGPGTRLTVL.

The chain carries TRBV4-1 and TRBJ2-1, with 7 bases that match TRBD1. CDR3 length: 16 residues. Germline lookup yields CDR1 MGHRA and CDR2 YSYEKL. V was pared by 0 bases and J by 4 bases, with 6 bases of the junction left unmatched. The CDR3 coding sequence is TGCGCCAGCAGCCAAGAGACAGGGAGACCATACAATGAGCAGTTCTTC. This codes for CASSQETGRPYNEQFF.

This clone has only a few counts. This chain joins TRBV2 and TRBJ2-3; possibly TRBD2 for D (5 bases). V was trimmed by 2 bases and J by 3 bases, leaving 6 bases between them. This CDR3 is 13 amino acids long. CDR1 and CDR2 (germline): SNHLY, FYNNEI. CDR3 sequence (DNA): TGTGCCAGCAGTGAAAGGGAGACAGATACGCAGTATTTT. It yields the protein CASSERETDTQYF.

This chain connects TRBV29-1 to TRBJ1-1, with D possibly being TRBD1 (6 bases). V was cut by 7 bases and J by 2 bases, with 11 bases left in between. CDR1 is SQVTM, CDR2 ANQGSEA, per germline. CDR3 length equals 12 residues. CDR3 region: CSGRQENTEAFF. The DNA for the CDR3 is TGCAGCGGCCGACAGGAAAACACTGAAGCTTTCTTT.

With respect to this clone: One junction end disagrees with the germline gene, perhaps due to a read error. The gene calls are TRBV5-1 and TRBJ1-1, with 7 bases matching TRBD1. There are 15 residues in the CDR3. Per the germline V gene, CDR1 is SGHRS and CDR2 is YFSETQ. The CDR3 DNA sequence: TGCGCCAGCACCTTGGACGGGACAGTGAACACTGAAGCTTTCTTT. Encoded protein: CASTLDGTVNTEAFF.

V usage is TRBV18 and J usage is TRBJ1-1; D call uncertain. V dropped 0 bases and J dropped 1 base, with 6 bases sitting between them. Germline V gene sequence: CDR1 KGHSH, CDR2 LQKENI. The CDR3 totals 14 residues. As DNA, the CDR3 is TGTGCCAGCTCACCACCCTCGGGGAACACTGAAGCTTTCTTT. Protein product: CASSPPSGNTEAFF.

The rearrangement links TRBV18 to TRBJ1-1; D ambiguous. The CDR3 runs to 15 residues. Trimming took off 3 bases at V and 5 bases at J, with 16 bases between the two ends. Germline assignment: CDR1 KGHSH and CDR2 LQKENI. This CDR3 is CASSPIESETTEAFF. The CDR3 DNA sequence: TGTGCCAGCTCACCCATCGAAAGCGAAACTACTGAAGCTTTCTTT.

CDR3 loop: CASPLPFSAQGPTMNTEAFF. For the CDR3, the DNA is TGTGCCAGCCCCCTCCCCTTCTCGGCACAGGGGCCTACAATGAACACTGAAGCTTTCTTT. The rearrangement uses TRBV18 and TRBJ1-1; 7 positions match TRBD1. The CDR3 length is 20 residues. Germline trimming cut 8 bases from V and 0 bases from J; bases unmatched to any gene: 24. Germline V CDR1 and CDR2: KGHSH, LQKENI.

The gene calls are TRBV7-2 and TRBJ1-3; TRBD1 is a possible D gene (5 bases). Germline V gene data show CDR1 as SGHTA and CDR2 as FQGNSA. Trimming took off 5 bases at V and 4 bases at J, with 9 bases between the two ends. The CDR3 has 13 amino acids. The CDR3 here is CASSTRQGNTIYF. CDR3 nucleotide sequence: TGTGCCAGCAGCACCCGACAGGGAAACACCATATATTTT.

This clone was detected only a few times. The chain combines TRBV19 with TRBJ2-5; 10 nucleotides match TRBD1. From germline, CDR1 is LNHDA and CDR2 SQIVND (reference sequence). The length of the CDR3 is 17 residues. J gave up 7 bases and V 5 bases, and 16 bases lay outside the gene matches. The CDR3 DNA is TGTGCCAGTAGTGGACGGGACAGGGGCCTCGCGGGGGGGACCCAGTACTTC. This gives the protein CASSGRDRGLAGGTQYF.

This clone was seen only a few times. The chain has TRBV28 and TRBJ1-3; D not certain. V lost 3 bases, J lost 0 bases, and 12 bases lay in between. CDR3 length equals 16 residues. In germline, CDR1 is MDHEN, CDR2 SYDVKM. The CDR3 DNA follows: TGTGCCAGCAGTTTTTTAGGTAGCTACTCTGGAAACACCATATATTTT. This translates into CASSFLGSYSGNTIYF.

The chain combines TRBV10-3 with TRBJ1-5; no firm D call. V lost 7 bases and J 5 bases, leaving 12 bases between the germline ends. The germline V gene has CDR1 ENHRY and CDR2 SYGVKD. The length of the CDR3 is 13 residues. The DNA for the CDR3 is TGTGCCATCACCCCGGACGGGGATCAGCCCCAGCATTTT. Amino acids: CAITPDGDQPQHF.

The rearrangement joins TRBV7-8 to TRBJ2-5; no firm D call. This CDR3 spans 12 amino acids. In germline, CDR1 is SGHVS, CDR2 FQNEAQ. Trimming removed 4 bases at V and 0 bases at J, with 3 bases between. In DNA, the CDR3 is TGTGCCAGCAGCTCGTACCAAGAGACCCAGTACTTC. It translates to CASSSYQETQYF.

The chain is built from TRBV9 and TRBJ2-7; 10 bases align to TRBD2. CDR1 SGDLS and CDR2 YYNGEE come from the germline V gene. This CDR3 comprises 15 residues. Trimming cost V 3 bases and J 3 bases; bases outside gene matches: 6. CDR3 DNA: TGTGCCAGCAGCGAAGCCGGGACTAGCGTCTACGAGCAGTACTTC. Protein sequence: CASSEAGTSVYEQYF.